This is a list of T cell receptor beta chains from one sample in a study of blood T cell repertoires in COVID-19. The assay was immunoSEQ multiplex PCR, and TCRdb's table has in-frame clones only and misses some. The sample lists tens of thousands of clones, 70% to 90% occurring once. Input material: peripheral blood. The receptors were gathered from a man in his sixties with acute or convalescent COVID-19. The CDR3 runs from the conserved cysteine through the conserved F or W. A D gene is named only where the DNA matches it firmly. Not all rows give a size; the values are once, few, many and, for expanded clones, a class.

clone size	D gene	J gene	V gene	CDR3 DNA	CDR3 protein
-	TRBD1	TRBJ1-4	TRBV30	TGTGCCTGGAGTGTAGGGGTTGGGACAGGGGATGAAAAACTGTTTTTT	CAWSVGVGTGDEKLFF
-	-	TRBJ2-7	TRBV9	TGTGCCAGCAGCATCAGAGGAGATGGTTACGAGCAGTACTTC	CASSIRGDGYEQYF
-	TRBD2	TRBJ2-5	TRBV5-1	TGCGCCAGCAACTTGGGGACTAGCGGGATTCAAGAGACCCAGTACTTC	CASNLGTSGIQETQYF
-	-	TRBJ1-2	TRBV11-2	TGTGCCAGCAGCCCAGGGCAGGTCTATGGCTACACCTTC	CASSPGQVYGYTF
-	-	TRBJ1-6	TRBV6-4	TGTGCCAGCAGTGGACAGGCCAATTCACCCCTCCACTTT	CASSGQANSPLHF
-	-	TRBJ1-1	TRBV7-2	TGTGCCAGCAGCCGACAGCAGAACACTGAAGCTTTCTTT	CASSRQQNTEAFF
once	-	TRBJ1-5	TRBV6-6	TGTGCCAGCAGTTACTCCTCATTGAGTGTTAATCAGCCCCAGCATTTT	CASSYSSLSVNQPQHF
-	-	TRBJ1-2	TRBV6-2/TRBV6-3	TGTGCCAGCAGTTACTCGCCAGCGCATAACTATGGCTACACCTTC	CASSYSPAHNYGYTF
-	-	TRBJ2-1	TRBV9	TGTGCCAGCAGCGCTACGCAGGGGTCCTACAATGAGCAGTTCTTC	CASSATQGSYNEQFF
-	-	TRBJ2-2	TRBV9	TGTGCCAGCAGCGCAGGATACGCGAACACCGGGGAGCTGTTTTTT	CASSAGYANTGELFF
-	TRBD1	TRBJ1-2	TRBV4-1	TGCGCCAGCAGCCAAGTTCAGGGGGCGAGCTATGGCTACACCTTC	CASSQVQGASYGYTF
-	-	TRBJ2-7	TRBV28	TGTGCCAGCAGTTCCCACTATGGCTCCTACGAGCAGTACTTC	CASSSHYGSYEQYF
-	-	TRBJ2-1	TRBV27	TGTGCCAGCAGTCGTACACTAGCTGGGATTAATGAGCAGTTCTTC	CASSRTLAGINEQFF
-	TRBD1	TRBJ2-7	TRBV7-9	TGTGCCAGCAGCTTTTGGGCCGGGACAGGGAGCTCCTACGAGCAGTACTTC	CASSFWAGTGSSYEQYF
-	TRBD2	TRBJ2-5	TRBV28	TGTGCCAGCAGAAAGACTAGCATGGAGACCCAGTACTTC	CASRKTSMETQYF
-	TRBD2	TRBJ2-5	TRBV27	TGTGCCAGCAGTTTATTCGCCCGGACTAGCGGGAGGGGAGGAAAGACCCAGTACTTC	CASSLFARTSGRGGKTQYF
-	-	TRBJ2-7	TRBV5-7	TGTGCCAGCAGCTGTCCGACAGGAGGAAGCTACGAGCAGTACTTC	CASSCPTGGSYEQYF
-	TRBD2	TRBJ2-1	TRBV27	TGTGCCAGCAGTCCGAGACTAGCGGGAGGATTGAATGAGCAGTTCTTC	CASSPRLAGGLNEQFF
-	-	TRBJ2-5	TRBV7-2	TGTGCCAGCAGCTCCCCTCTGGGGCTACAAGAGACCCAGTACTTC	CASSSPLGLQETQYF
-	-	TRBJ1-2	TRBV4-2	TGTGCCAGCAGCCAAGATATGAGGAGCGGGGGCTACACCTTC	CASSQDMRSGGYTF
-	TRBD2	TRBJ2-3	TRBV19	TGTGCCAGTAAGGTGCGGGAGGGCCTTACAGATACGCAGTATTTT	CASKVREGLTDTQYF
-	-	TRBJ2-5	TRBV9	TGTGCCAGCAGCGCCTCCGGGACAATGGAGACCCAGTACTTC	CASSASGTMETQYF
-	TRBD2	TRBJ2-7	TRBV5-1	TGCGCCAGCAGCCCCACTAGCGGGAGGTTCGAGCAGTACTTC	CASSPTSGRFEQYF
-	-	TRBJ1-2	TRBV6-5	TGTGCCAGCAGCCTACAGGGCTGGGATGGCTACACCTTC	CASSLQGWDGYTF
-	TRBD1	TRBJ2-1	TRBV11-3	TGTGCCAGCAGCCAACAGGGGCCGGGTGAACAGTTCTTC	CASSQQGPGEQFF
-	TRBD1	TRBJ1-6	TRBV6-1	TGTGCCAGCAGTGGCCCCAACAGGGGCGGCAATTCACCCCTCCACTTT	CASSGPNRGGNSPLHF
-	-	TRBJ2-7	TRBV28	TGTGCCAGCAGTTCGAGATACGAGCAGTACTTC	CASSSRYEQYF
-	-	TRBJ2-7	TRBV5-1	TGCGCCAGCAGCATGGACAGAGTATACGAGCAGTACTTC	CASSMDRVYEQYF
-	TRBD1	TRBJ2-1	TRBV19	TGTGCCAGTTGCGACAGGGGCGGTGAGCAGTTCTTC	CASCDRGGEQFF
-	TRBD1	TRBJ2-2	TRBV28	TGTGCCAGCAGCCCAGCCGGGACAGGTGCCACCGGGGAGCTGTTTTTT	CASSPAGTGATGELFF
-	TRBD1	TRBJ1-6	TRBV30	TGTGCCTGGAGTGTAGTAGACAGGGGGGATTCACCCCTCCACTTT	CAWSVVDRGDSPLHF
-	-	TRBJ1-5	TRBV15	TGTGCCACCAGCAGACTCTACGGGCAGGGCGACAATCAGCCCCAGCATTTT	CATSRLYGQGDNQPQHF
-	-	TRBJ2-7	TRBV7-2	TGTGCCAGCAGCTTAGTGAGGCCTGGGTACGAGCAGTACTTC	CASSLVRPGYEQYF
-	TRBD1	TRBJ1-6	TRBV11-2	TGTGCCAGCAGCCTGGGGACAGGGGGGAATTCACCCCTCCACTTT	CASSLGTGGNSPLHF
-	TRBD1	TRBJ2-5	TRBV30	TGTGCTTACAACAGGGGGCAAGAGACCCAGTACTTC	CAYNRGQETQYF
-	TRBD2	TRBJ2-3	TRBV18	TGTGCCAGCTCACCCGATTTAAGCGGGAGGGCCGTAGATACGCAGTATTTT	CASSPDLSGRAVDTQYF
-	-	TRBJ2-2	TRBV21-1	TGTGCCAGCCCCCAGGAGGGGAGCAACACCGGGGAGCTGTTTTTT	CASPQEGSNTGELFF
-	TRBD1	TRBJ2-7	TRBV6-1	TGTGCCAGCAGTGATTTGGACAGGTACGAGCAGTACTTC	CASSDLDRYEQYF
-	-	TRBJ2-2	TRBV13	TGTGCCAGCAGCTTAGGGAGCCCGAGGACCGGGGAGCTGTTTTTT	CASSLGSPRTGELFF
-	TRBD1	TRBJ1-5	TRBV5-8	TGTGCCAGCAGCTTAGGGACAGCCCCCAATCAGCCCCAGCATTTT	CASSLGTAPNQPQHF
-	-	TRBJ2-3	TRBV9	TGTGCCAGCAGCGTAGCGTCCTTGCGGGCCGCGGATACGCAGTATTTT	CASSVASLRAADTQYF
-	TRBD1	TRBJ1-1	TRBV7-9	TGTGCCAGCAGTATGACAGGGTCGAACACTGAAGCTTTCTTT	CASSMTGSNTEAFF
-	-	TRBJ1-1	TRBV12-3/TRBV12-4	TGTGCCAGCAGTCTGAGCACTGAAGCTTTCTTT	CASSLSTEAFF
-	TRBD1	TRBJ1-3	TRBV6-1	TGTGCCAGCAGTGCGGGGACAGCCTCTGGAAACACCATATATTTT	CASSAGTASGNTIYF
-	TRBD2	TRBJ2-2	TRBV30	TGTGCCTGGAAAAAAGCTAGCGGGCTCCTTGGGAGGGGTAACACCGGGGAGCTGTTTTTT	CAWKKASGLLGRGNTGELFF
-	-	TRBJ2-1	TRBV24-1	TGTGCCACCAGTGATCACACTCGTCCCGGGTACAATGAGCAGTTCTTC	CATSDHTRPGYNEQFF
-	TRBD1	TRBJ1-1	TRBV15	TGTGCCACCAGCCCCGACAGGGTGACTGAAGCTTTCTTT	CATSPDRVTEAFF
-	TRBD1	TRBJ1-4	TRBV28	TGTGCCAGCAGGGGACAGGGGGCAGGGGAAAAACTGTTTTTT	CASRGQGAGEKLFF
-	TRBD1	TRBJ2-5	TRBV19	TGTGCCAGTAGTATCGAGGACAGGCAAGAGACCCAGTACTTC	CASSIEDRQETQYF
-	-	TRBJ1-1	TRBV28	TGTGCCAGCAGTTTCCCCCGGGAGGGAGACACTGAAGCTTTCTTT	CASSFPREGDTEAFF
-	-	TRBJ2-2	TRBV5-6	TGTGCCAGCAGCTTGGCCGGGGTGGGGGGAAAGTCCACCGGGGAGCTGTTTTTT	CASSLAGVGGKSTGELFF